Listed below are T cell receptor beta chains from one sample, sequenced in a study of blood T cell repertoires in COVID-19. Clones were sequenced by immunoSEQ multiplex PCR, and TCRdb holds only the in-frame ones, with some missing. This repertoire shows about 300,000 clones, approximately 82% found once; its top ten account for 1.2%. The sequenced sample was peripheral blood. The receptors derive from a woman aged 45-65 years with acute or convalescent COVID-19. The CDR3 runs from the conserved cysteine through the conserved F or W. Each record gives: clone size, D gene, J gene, V gene, CDR3 DNA, CDR3 protein. D genes are given only for firm matches. Some rows have no size entry. The others give once, few or many, or a class for an expanded clone.

few | TRBD2 | TRBJ2-5 | TRBV5-1 | TGCGCCAGCAGCTTGGTAGCGGGAGCCTGGGAGACCCAGTACTTC | CASSLVAGAWETQYF
. | TRBD2 | TRBJ2-5 | TRBV3-1/TRBV3-2 | TGTGCCAGCAGCCTGGGAGCGGGAGCCCACCAAGAGACCCAGTACTTC | CASSLGAGAHQETQYF
. | . | TRBJ2-3 | TRBV20-1 | TGCAGTGCTAGTGCGTCTAGCGGCACAGATACGCAGTATTTT | CSASASSGTDTQYF
once | . | TRBJ1-1 | TRBV2 | TGTGCCAGCAGCCAATACTTGCACACTGAAGCTTTCTTT | CASSQYLHTEAFF
. | . | TRBJ2-3 | TRBV4-3 | TGCGCCAGCAGCCAAGCCATGGATCTAGACGGAGATACGCAGTATTTT | CASSQAMDLDGDTQYF
. | TRBD1 | TRBJ1-2 | TRBV2 | TGTGCCACCGGGACAGGGGGCACCCTGATGGGTGGCTACACCTTC | CATGTGGTLMGGYTF
. | . | TRBJ1-3 | TRBV30 | TGTGCCTGGAGTGTGGGGGGATCTGGAAACACCATATATTTT | CAWSVGGSGNTIYF
. | TRBD1 | TRBJ1-1 | TRBV20-1 | TGCAGTGCTAGTGCAACAGGGGGTCTGGGGACTGAAGCTTTCTTT | CSASATGGLGTEAFF
. | . | TRBJ2-5 | TRBV7-9 | TGTGCCAGCAGCTCCCGGGACTTTGAAGAGACCCAGTACTTC | CASSSRDFEETQYF
. | TRBD1 | TRBJ2-1 | TRBV5-1 | TGCGCCAGCAGCTTGGGGGACAGGGCTTACAATGAGCAGTTCTTC | CASSLGDRAYNEQFF
. | TRBD1 | TRBJ1-4 | TRBV19 | TGTGCCAGTAGTATGGACAGGGATCAAAAACTGTTTTTT | CASSMDRDQKLFF
. | . | TRBJ2-1 | TRBV6-5 | TGTGCCAGCCGCCGGGGTCAGTACAATGAGCAGTTCTTC | CASRRGQYNEQFF
. | . | TRBJ2-1 | TRBV9 | TGTGCCAGCAGCGTATCTAGCGACACGACCCCGTTCTTC | CASSVSSDTTPFF
. | TRBD1 | TRBJ1-2 | TRBV25-1 | TGTGCCAGCATGGACAGGGGGCTTGGTGGCTACACCTTC | CASMDRGLGGYTF